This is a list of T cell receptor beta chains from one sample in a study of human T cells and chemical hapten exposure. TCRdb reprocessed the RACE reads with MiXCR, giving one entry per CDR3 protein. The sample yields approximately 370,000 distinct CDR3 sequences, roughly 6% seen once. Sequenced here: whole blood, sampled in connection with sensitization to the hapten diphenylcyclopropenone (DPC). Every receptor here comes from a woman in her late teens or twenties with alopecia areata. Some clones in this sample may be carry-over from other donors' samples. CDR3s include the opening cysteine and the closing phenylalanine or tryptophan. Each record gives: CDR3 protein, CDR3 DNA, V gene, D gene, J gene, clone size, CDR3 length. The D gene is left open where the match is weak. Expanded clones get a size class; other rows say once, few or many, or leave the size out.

CDR3aa: CASSPTTGGVQETQYF
CDR3nt: TGTGCCAGCTCACCAACCACAGGGGGCGTCCAAGAGACCCAGTACTTC
v_gene: TRBV18
d_gene: TRBD1
j_gene: TRBJ2-5
abundance: many
len: 16

CDR3aa: CASSLAGQPNTEAFF
CDR3nt: TGTGCCAGCAGCTTAGCCGGACAGCCGAACACTGAAGCTTTCTTT
v_gene: TRBV11-2
d_gene: -
j_gene: TRBJ1-1
abundance: few
len: 15

CDR3aa: CVSSLSTGFTYEQYF
CDR3nt: TGTGTCAGCAGTTTATCGACAGGATTCACCTACGAGCAGTACTTC
v_gene: TRBV27
d_gene: -
j_gene: TRBJ2-7
abundance: -
len: 15

CDR3aa: CASSPEGTPYNEQFF
CDR3nt: TGCGCCAGCAGCCCTGAGGGCACCCCCTACAATGAGCAGTTCTTC
v_gene: TRBV5-1
d_gene: -
j_gene: TRBJ2-1
abundance: many
len: 15

CDR3aa: CSASRGLDNSPLHF
CDR3nt: TGCAGTGCTAGCAGGGGGCTCGATAATTCACCCCTCCACTTT
v_gene: TRBV20-1
d_gene: TRBD1
j_gene: TRBJ1-6
abundance: -
len: 14

CDR3aa: CASSYSSVSGGYTF
CDR3nt: TGTGCCAGCAGTTACTCCTCGGTCTCTGGTGGCTACACCTTC
v_gene: TRBV6-2/TRBV6-3
d_gene: -
j_gene: TRBJ1-2
abundance: many
len: 14

CDR3aa: CASSPLRVDNQPQHF
CDR3nt: TGTGCCAGCAGCCCACTCAGGGTCGATAATCAGCCCCAGCATTTT
v_gene: TRBV12-3/TRBV12-4
d_gene: -
j_gene: TRBJ1-5
abundance: -
len: 15

CDR3aa: CASSSQGTANYGYTF
CDR3nt: TGCGCCAGCAGCTCTCAAGGGACAGCCAACTATGGCTACACCTTC
v_gene: TRBV5-1
d_gene: TRBD1
j_gene: TRBJ1-2
abundance: few
len: 15

CDR3aa: CASSVDADTRYTF
CDR3nt: TGTGCCAGCAGCGTAGATGCGGACACTCGCTACACCTTC
v_gene: TRBV9
d_gene: -
j_gene: TRBJ1-2
abundance: -
len: 13

CDR3aa: CASSLRGQGAPSGANVLTF
CDR3nt: TGTGCCAGCAGCTTACGGGGCCAGGGGGCTCCTTCTGGGGCCAACGTCCTGACTTTC
v_gene: TRBV7-2
d_gene: TRBD1
j_gene: TRBJ2-6
abundance: -
len: 19

CDR3aa: CASSLGLSTDTQYF
CDR3nt: TGTGCCAGCAGCTTGGGCCTATCCACAGATACGCAGTATTTT
v_gene: TRBV7-9
d_gene: -
j_gene: TRBJ2-3
abundance: many
len: 14

CDR3aa: CASSSRTVSPNYGYTF
CDR3nt: TGTGCCAGCAGCTCCAGGACGGTCTCTCCTAACTATGGCTACACCTTC
v_gene: TRBV12-3/TRBV12-4
d_gene: -
j_gene: TRBJ1-2
abundance: many
len: 16

CDR3aa: CASLAGGPGTQYF
CDR3nt: TGTGCCAGTCTAGCGGGGGGGCCCGGCACGCAGTATTTT
v_gene: TRBV12-3/TRBV12-4
d_gene: TRBD2
j_gene: TRBJ2-3
abundance: -
len: 13

CDR3aa: CASSHRTANQPQHF
CDR3nt: TGTGCCAGCAGCCACCGGACGGCGAATCAGCCCCAGCATTTT
v_gene: TRBV5-6
d_gene: -
j_gene: TRBJ1-5
abundance: few
len: 14

CDR3aa: CASKWADRGLNEQFF
CDR3nt: TGTGCCAGCAAGTGGGCGGACAGGGGGCTGAATGAGCAGTTCTTC
v_gene: TRBV12-3/TRBV12-4
d_gene: TRBD1
j_gene: TRBJ2-1
abundance: many
len: 15

CDR3aa: CASSASGGATDTQYF
CDR3nt: TGTGCCAGCAGTGCTAGCGGGGGGGCCACAGATACGCAGTATTTT
v_gene: TRBV6-4
d_gene: TRBD2
j_gene: TRBJ2-3
abundance: many
len: 15

CDR3aa: CASSLRQGEGYEQYF
CDR3nt: TGTGCCAGCAGCCTCAGACAGGGGGAGGGCTACGAGCAGTACTTC
v_gene: TRBV6-6
d_gene: TRBD1
j_gene: TRBJ2-7
abundance: many
len: 15

CDR3aa: CSARDLGNQPQHF
CDR3nt: TGCAGTGCTAGAGATTTAGGCAATCAGCCCCAGCATTTT
v_gene: TRBV20-1
d_gene: -
j_gene: TRBJ1-5
abundance: many
len: 13

CDR3aa: CASSDVGRTDTQYF
CDR3nt: TGTGCCAGCAGTGATGTGGGACGCACAGATACGCAGTATTTT
v_gene: TRBV2
d_gene: -
j_gene: TRBJ2-3
abundance: many
len: 14

CDR3aa: CASSRSGYLQLGETQYF
CDR3nt: TGTGCCAGCAGTCGGTCTGGGTACCTCCAGCTGGGAGAGACCCAGTACTTC
v_gene: TRBV6-5
d_gene: -
j_gene: TRBJ2-5
abundance: -
len: 17

CDR3aa: CASSSTTSGGTDTQYF
CDR3nt: TGTGCCAGCAGTTCAACGACTAGCGGGGGTACAGATACGCAGTATTTT
v_gene: TRBV6-5
d_gene: TRBD2
j_gene: TRBJ2-3
abundance: many
len: 16

CDR3aa: CASSPREYQETQYF
CDR3nt: TGTGCCAGCAGTCCCAGAGAATACCAAGAGACCCAGTACTTC
v_gene: TRBV6-5
d_gene: -
j_gene: TRBJ2-5
abundance: few
len: 14

CDR3aa: CASIQTGGSNYGYTF
CDR3nt: TGTGCCAGCATCCAGACAGGGGGTTCTAACTATGGCTACACCTTC
v_gene: TRBV27
d_gene: TRBD1
j_gene: TRBJ1-2
abundance: few
len: 15

CDR3aa: CATSREGAEQYF
CDR3nt: TGTGCCACCAGCAGAGAAGGGGCCGAGCAGTACTTC
v_gene: TRBV15
d_gene: -
j_gene: TRBJ2-7
abundance: few
len: 12

CDR3aa: CASRVLRTDTQYF
CDR3nt: TGTGCCAGCAGAGTGCTCCGCACAGATACGCAGTATTTT
v_gene: TRBV12-3/TRBV12-4
d_gene: -
j_gene: TRBJ2-3
abundance: many
len: 13

CDR3aa: CASSLLSSGVNNEQFF
CDR3nt: TGTGCCAGCAGCCTACTTTCGAGCGGGGTCAACAATGAGCAGTTCTTC
v_gene: TRBV2
d_gene: TRBD2
j_gene: TRBJ2-1
abundance: -
len: 16

CDR3aa: CASSPGEGVQPQHF
CDR3nt: TGTGCCAGCAGCCCTGGTGAGGGGGTTCAGCCCCAGCATTTT
v_gene: TRBV12-3/TRBV12-4
d_gene: -
j_gene: TRBJ1-5
abundance: few
len: 14

CDR3aa: CASRVGTGYGNTEAFF
CDR3nt: TGCGCCAGCAGAGTCGGGACAGGGTACGGGAACACTGAAGCTTTCTTT
v_gene: TRBV4-1
d_gene: TRBD1
j_gene: TRBJ1-1
abundance: -
len: 16